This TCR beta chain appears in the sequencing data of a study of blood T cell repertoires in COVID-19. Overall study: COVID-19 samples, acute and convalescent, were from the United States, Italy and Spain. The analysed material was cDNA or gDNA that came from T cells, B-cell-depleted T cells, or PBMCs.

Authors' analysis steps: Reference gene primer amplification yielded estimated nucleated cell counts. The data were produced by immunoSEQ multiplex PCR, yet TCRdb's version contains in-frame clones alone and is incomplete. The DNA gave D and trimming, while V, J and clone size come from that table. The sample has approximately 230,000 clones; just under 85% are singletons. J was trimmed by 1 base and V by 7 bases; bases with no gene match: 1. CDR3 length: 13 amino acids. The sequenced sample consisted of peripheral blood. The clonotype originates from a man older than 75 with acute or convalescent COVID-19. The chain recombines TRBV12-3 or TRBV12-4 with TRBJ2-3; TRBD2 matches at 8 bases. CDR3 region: CASKLAGTDTQYF. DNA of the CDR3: TGTGCCAGCAAACTAGCGGGCACAGATACGCAGTATTTT.